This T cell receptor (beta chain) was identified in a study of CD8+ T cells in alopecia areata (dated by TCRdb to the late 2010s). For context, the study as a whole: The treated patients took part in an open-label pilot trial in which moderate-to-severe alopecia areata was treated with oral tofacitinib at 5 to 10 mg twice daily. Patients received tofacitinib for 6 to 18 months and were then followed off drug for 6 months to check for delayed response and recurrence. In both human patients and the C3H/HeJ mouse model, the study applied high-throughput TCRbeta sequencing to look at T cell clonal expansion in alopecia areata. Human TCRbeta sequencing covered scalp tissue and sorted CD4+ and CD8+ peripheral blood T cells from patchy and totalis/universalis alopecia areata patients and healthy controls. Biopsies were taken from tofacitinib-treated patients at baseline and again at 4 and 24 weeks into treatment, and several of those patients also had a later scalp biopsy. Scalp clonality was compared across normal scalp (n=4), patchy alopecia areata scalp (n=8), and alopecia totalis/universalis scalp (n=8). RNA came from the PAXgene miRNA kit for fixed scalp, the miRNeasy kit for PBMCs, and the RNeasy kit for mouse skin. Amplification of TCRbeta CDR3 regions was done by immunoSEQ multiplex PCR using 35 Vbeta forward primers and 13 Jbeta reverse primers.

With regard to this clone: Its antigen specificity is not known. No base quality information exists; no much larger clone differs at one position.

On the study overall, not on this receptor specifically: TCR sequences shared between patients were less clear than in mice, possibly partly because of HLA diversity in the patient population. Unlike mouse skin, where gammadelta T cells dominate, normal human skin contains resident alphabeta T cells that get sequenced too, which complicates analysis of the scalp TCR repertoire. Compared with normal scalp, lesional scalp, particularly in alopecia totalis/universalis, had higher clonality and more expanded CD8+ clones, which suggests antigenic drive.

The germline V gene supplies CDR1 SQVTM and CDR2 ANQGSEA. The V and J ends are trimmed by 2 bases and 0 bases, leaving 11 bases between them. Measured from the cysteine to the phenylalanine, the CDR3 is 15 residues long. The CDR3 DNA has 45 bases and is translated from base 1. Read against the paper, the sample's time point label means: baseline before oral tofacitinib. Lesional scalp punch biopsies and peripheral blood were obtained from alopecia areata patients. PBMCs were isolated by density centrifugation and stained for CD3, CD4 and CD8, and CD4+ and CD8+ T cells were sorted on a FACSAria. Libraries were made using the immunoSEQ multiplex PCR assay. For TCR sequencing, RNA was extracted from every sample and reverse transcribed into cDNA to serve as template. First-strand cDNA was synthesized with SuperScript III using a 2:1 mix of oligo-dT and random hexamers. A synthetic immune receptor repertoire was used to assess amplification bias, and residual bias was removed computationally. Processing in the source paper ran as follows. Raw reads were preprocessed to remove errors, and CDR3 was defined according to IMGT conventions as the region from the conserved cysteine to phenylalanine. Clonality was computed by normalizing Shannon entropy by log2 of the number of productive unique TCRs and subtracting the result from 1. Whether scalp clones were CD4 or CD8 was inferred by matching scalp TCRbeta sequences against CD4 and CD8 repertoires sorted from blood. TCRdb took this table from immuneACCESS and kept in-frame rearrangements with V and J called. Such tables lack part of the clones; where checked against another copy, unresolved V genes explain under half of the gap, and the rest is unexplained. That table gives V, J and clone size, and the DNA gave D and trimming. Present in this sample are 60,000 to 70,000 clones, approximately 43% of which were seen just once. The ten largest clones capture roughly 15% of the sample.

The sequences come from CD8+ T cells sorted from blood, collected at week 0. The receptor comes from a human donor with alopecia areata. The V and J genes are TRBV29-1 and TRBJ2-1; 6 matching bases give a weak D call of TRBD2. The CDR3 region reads CSVERAGSSYNEQFF. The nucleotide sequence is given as TGCAGCGTTGAACGGGCGGGATCCTCCTACAATGAGCAGTTCTTC.